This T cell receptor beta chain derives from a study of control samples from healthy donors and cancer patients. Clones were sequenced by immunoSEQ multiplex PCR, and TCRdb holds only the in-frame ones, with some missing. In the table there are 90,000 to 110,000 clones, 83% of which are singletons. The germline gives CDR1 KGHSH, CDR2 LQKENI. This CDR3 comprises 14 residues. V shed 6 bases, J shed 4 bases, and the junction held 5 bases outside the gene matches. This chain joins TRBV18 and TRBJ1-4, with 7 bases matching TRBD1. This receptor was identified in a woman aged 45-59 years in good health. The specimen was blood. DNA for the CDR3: TGTGCCAGCTCGCGGGACAGACTTAATGAAAAACTGTTTTTT. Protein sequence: CASSRDRLNEKLFF.